Presented here are 30 T cell receptor beta chains from one specimen sequenced in a study of T cells in Graves' hyperthyroidism and ophthalmopathy. From RNA transcripts, TCR beta CDR3 regions were amplified. RT-PCR in the first round (using the HTBI primer set) targeted the TCR CDR3. TCRdb processed the multiplex PCR reads anew with MiXCR; each CDR3 protein has one entry. Among more than 350,000 distinct CDR3 sequences listed, 15% were seen once. Sequencing was done on a sample of blood. These receptors all stem from a woman in her twenties or thirties with Graves' hyperthyroidism.

The chain employs TRBV7-9 and TRBJ2-5, with TRBD2 matching 7 bases. The CDR3 is made up of 16 amino acids. In germline, CDR1 is SEHNR, CDR2 FQNEAQ (reference sequence). V was clipped by 4 bases and J by 4 bases; unmatched bases: 12. CDR3 sequence: CASSSEGGRAGETQYF. The CDR3 DNA is TGTGCCAGCAGCTCGGAGGGCGGGAGAGCTGGAGAGACCCAGTACTTC.

In its sample, this clonotype was seen a few times. The chain is built from TRBV7-3 and TRBJ2-7; 11 nucleotides line up with TRBD2. The trim removed 4 bases at V and 5 bases at J, leaving 4 bases unmatched. The germline V gene encodes CDR1 SGHTA and CDR2 FQGTGA. The CDR3 is 14 amino acids. The CDR3 DNA is TGTGCCAGCAGCTCTACGACTAGCGGGAACGAGCAGTACTTC. It translates to CASSSTTSGNEQYF.

The chain recombines TRBV16 with TRBJ2-7; the D is unclear. CDR1 KGHSY and CDR2 FQNENV come from the germline V gene. V shed 4 bases and J shed 3 bases, with 16 bases lying between them. The CDR3 runs 15 residues. The chain's CDR3 is CASSPKVSRNYEQYF. For the CDR3, the DNA is TGTGCCAGCAGCCCGAAAGTTTCCCGAAACTACGAGCAGTACTTC.

The chain combines TRBV20-1 with TRBJ1-5, with D maybe TRBD1 (5 bases). Trimming took 3 bases from V and 2 from J, leaving 17 bases between them. This CDR3 region has 16 residues. Looked up from germline, CDR1 is DFQATT and CDR2 is SNEGSKA (reference sequence). CDR3 sequence: CSASTGREDGNQPQHF. In nucleotides, the CDR3 is TGCAGTGCTAGTACTGGCAGGGAGGACGGCAATCAGCCCCAGCATTTT.

CDR3 in amino acids: CASSPEGRISTDTQYF. The CDR3 nucleotides read TGTGCCAGCAGTCCCGAGGGCCGAATTAGCACAGATACGCAGTATTTT. The chain has TRBV27 and TRBJ2-3, with D possibly being TRBD2 (5 bases). CDR1 is MNHEY, CDR2 SMNVEV, per germline (reference sequence). There are 16 residues in the CDR3. V was cut by 5 bases and J by 0 bases, with 15 bases left in between.

This clonotype was recorded at least ten times. The genes are TRBV3-1 and TRBJ1-1, with a possible D match to TRBD1 (5 bases). This CDR3 is built from 13 residues. V lost 3 bases to trimming and J lost 5 bases, with 10 bases between them. Germline CDR1 and CDR2: LGHDT and YNNKEL (reference sequence). The CDR3 nucleotides read TGTGCCAGCAGCCAGACGGGGGATACTGAAGCTTTCTTT. This translates into CASSQTGDTEAFF.

This clonotype was observed at least ten times. The CDR3 here is CASTPVRAPPYEQYF. The CDR3 DNA sequence: TGTGCCAGCACCCCCGTTAGGGCACCCCCGTACGAGCAGTACTTC. This chain joins TRBV7-9 and TRBJ2-7; no reliable D call. Germline V gene lookup returns CDR1 SEHNR and CDR2 FQNEAQ (reference sequence). V dropped 7 bases and J dropped 4 bases, with 20 bases sitting between them. The CDR3 has 15 amino acids.

CDR3 region: CASSYSRPTWETQYF. The CDR3 DNA sequence: TGTGCCAGCAGTTATTCCCGACCAACGTGGGAGACCCAGTACTTC. This chain links TRBV6-1 with TRBJ2-5; D is ambiguous. This CDR3 has 15 amino acids. The ends were cut back, 5 bases at V and 5 bases at J, with 18 bases in the middle. The V gene's germline CDR1 is MNHNS and CDR2 SASEGT.

This clonotype was seen only a few times. The chain links TRBV7-3 to TRBJ2-1; 11 bases agree with TRBD1. With 3 bases clipped from V and 7 bases from J, the junction kept 20 bases outside the gene matches. This CDR3 comprises 20 residues. The germline gives CDR1 SGHTA, CDR2 FQGTGA. CDR3 region: CASSLGRTGGRNSPRNEQFF. In DNA, the CDR3 is TGTGCCAGCAGCTTGGGACGGACAGGGGGCCGCAATAGCCCTAGAAATGAGCAGTTCTTC.

This clonotype was observed at least ten times. This sequence joins TRBV20-1 and TRBJ2-1; the match to TRBD2 covers 9 bases. V gave up 4 bases and J gave up 2 bases; unmatched junction bases: 12. Germline V gene data show CDR1 as DFQATT and CDR2 as SNEGSKA (reference sequence). The length of the CDR3 is 17 residues. CDR3 coding DNA: TGCAGTGCTACATCACGGTCCTGGACTAGCGCCTACAATGAGCAGTTCTTC. It is translated as CSATSRSWTSAYNEQFF.

This clonotype was observed a handful of times. CDR3 sequence reads: CATSDLQGGSEQYF. The CDR3 DNA reads TGTGCCACCAGTGATTTGCAAGGGGGTTCCGAGCAGTACTTC. The gene calls are TRBV24-1 and TRBJ2-7; D possibly corresponds to TRBD1 (6 bases). The CDR3 loop spans 14 amino acids. Germline V gene sequence: CDR1 KGHDR, CDR2 SFDVKD. V lost 0 bases and J lost 6, with 11 bases in between.

The J gene is TRBJ2-7, the V gene TRBV14, with D hard to call. Germline V gene sequence: CDR1 SGHDN, CDR2 FVKESK. Trimming removed 1 base at V and 2 bases at J, with 9 bases between. CDR3 length: 14 amino acids. CDR3 DNA: TGTGCCAGCAGCCAAGGTTACAAAACCTACGAGCAGTACTTC. Residues: CASSQGYKTYEQYF.

This clonotype was found a few times. This chain links TRBV4-1 with TRBJ1-2; 8 nucleotides agree with TRBD1. This CDR3 contains 15 residues. J lost 5 bases, V lost 0 bases, and 5 bases had no gene match. Germline V gives CDR1 MGHRA, CDR2 YSYEKL. DNA for the CDR3: TGCGCCAGCAGCCAAGAACGGACAGGGTGGTATGGCTACACCTTC. Its translation: CASSQERTGWYGYTF.

The rearrangement joins TRBV9 to TRBJ1-2; possible D gene TRBD1, 6 bases. Trimming pared 3 bases from V and 4 bases from J, leaving 10 bases between. From germline, CDR1 is SGDLS and CDR2 YYNGEE. This CDR3 is built from 13 residues. The CDR3 DNA is TGTGCCAGCAGCGACAGGGTTGGCTATGGCTACACCTTC. This sequence encodes CASSDRVGYGYTF.

This chain links TRBV30 with TRBJ2-5, with D tentatively TRBD2 (6 bases). V was clipped by 4 bases and J by 0 bases, with 12 bases between them. Germline V gene sequence: CDR1 GTSNPN, CDR2 SVGIG (reference sequence). This CDR3 comprises 14 residues. This chain's CDR3 is CAWTERVHQETQYF. DNA for the CDR3: TGTGCCTGGACCGAGCGGGTTCACCAAGAGACCCAGTACTTC. The variable domain in full, with the rest retrieved from reference TRBV30 and TRBJ2-5, is SQTIHQWPATLVQPVGSPLSLECTVEGTSNPNLYWYRQAAGRGLQLLFYSVGIGQISSEVPQNLSASRPQDRQFILSSKKLLLSDSGFYLCAWTERVHQETQYFGPGTRLLVL.

The chain uses TRBV7-9 and TRBJ1-2; a possible D gene is TRBD1 (5 bases). Germline values: CDR1 SEHNR, CDR2 FQNEAQ (reference sequence). Trimming pared 4 bases from V and 8 bases from J, leaving 14 bases between. The CDR3 runs to 13 residues. The DNA of the CDR3 is TGTGCCAGCAGCTACCAGCCCAGGGAAGGCTACACCTTC. Protein: CASSYQPREGYTF.

Comment on this clonotype: With a much larger clone just one base away, this may be a read error. The chain joins TRBV5-1 to TRBJ1-2; no clear D. The CDR3 is 15 residues long. CDR1 and CDR2 from the germline V gene are SGHRS and YFSETQ. The CDR3 protein is CTSSLETGLLYGYTF. The CDR3 nucleotides read TGCACCAGCAGCCTAGAGACTGGGCTGCTCTATGGCTACACCTTC.

In its sample, this clonotype was seen many times. This rearrangement joins TRBV11-2 to TRBJ2-1, with 10 bases identical to TRBD1. There are 15 residues in the CDR3. Germline assignment: CDR1 SGHAT and CDR2 FQNNGV. Unmatched junction bases numbered 7, after V lost 2 bases and J lost 9 bases. The CDR3 reads CASSLQGQGWFEQFF. The CDR3, as DNA: TGTGCCAGCAGCTTACAGGGACAGGGGTGGTTTGAGCAGTTCTTC. Drawing the rest from reference TRBV11-2 and TRBJ2-1, the complete variable domain is EAGVAQSPRYKIIEKRQSVAFWCNPISGHATLYWYQQILGQGPKLLIQFQNNGVVDDSQLPKDRFSAERLKGVDSTLKIQPAKLEDSAVYLCASSLQGQGWFEQFFGPGTRLTVL.

There are a few counts of this clonotype. This rearrangement joins TRBV10-3 to TRBJ2-7, with D maybe TRBD2 (6 bases). Per the germline V gene, CDR1 is ENHRY and CDR2 is SYGVKD. The CDR3 runs 17 residues. Trimming stripped 4 bases from V and 0 bases from J, with 19 bases between. The CDR3 nucleotides read TGTGCCATCAGTGGAGGTGTCGGCCGGGGGAGCTCCTACGAGCAGTACTTC. Translated, it gives CAISGGVGRGSSYEQYF.

In this sample, this clonotype turned up a few times. V gene TRBV27 combines with J gene TRBJ1-4; unclear D gene. This CDR3 is 13 amino acids long. Trimming took 4 bases from V and 3 from J, leaving 6 bases between them. Germline assignment: CDR1 MNHEY and CDR2 SMNVEV (reference sequence). CDR3 sequence: CASSWASNEKLFF. The DNA of the CDR3 is TGTGCCAGCAGTTGGGCTTCTAATGAAAAACTGTTTTTT.

The CDR3 coding sequence is TGCAGTGCTAGTGTGGTCTCCTACAATGAGCAGTTCTTC. This sequence encodes CSASVVSYNEQFF. The V and J genes are TRBV20-1 and TRBJ2-1, with D unclear. The germline gives CDR1 DFQATT, CDR2 SNEGSKA (reference sequence). Deletions cut 3 bases from V and 0 bases from J, with 6 bases between. This CDR3 contains 13 residues.

This clonotype was counted only a few times. The rearrangement joins TRBV7-2 to TRBJ1-1, with a tentative D call TRBD1 (5 bases). This CDR3 region has 14 residues. Trimming took 4 bases from V and 7 from J, leaving 16 bases between them. Germline V gene data show CDR1 as SGHTA and CDR2 as FQGNSA. The CDR3 DNA follows: TGTGCCAGCAGCTCACTTCGGGGCGATTTTGAAGCTTTCTTT. Its translation is CASSSLRGDFEAFF.

This clonotype was detected only a few times. This chain connects TRBV10-3 to TRBJ2-2; no firm D call. Trimming removed 0 bases at V and 7 bases at J, with 6 bases between. The CDR3 sequence is 13 residues long. Germline CDR1 and CDR2: ENHRY and SYGVKD. DNA for the CDR3: TGTGCCATCAGTGAGTCGCCTGGCGGGGAGCTGTTTTTT. It translates to CAISESPGGELFF.

This clonotype showed up many times. The CDR3 DNA reads TGCAGTGCTCGAGGGCGGGTAGCAGATACGCAGTATTTT. Protein sequence: CSARGRVADTQYF. The chain employs TRBV20-1 and TRBJ2-3; a weak D match, TRBD2 (5 bases). The ends were cut back, 5 bases at V and 4 bases at J, with 13 bases in the middle. The CDR3 totals 13 residues. Germline V CDR1 and CDR2: DFQATT, SNEGSKA (reference sequence).

This clonotype was counted ten times or more. The rearrangement links TRBV30 to TRBJ2-2; D ambiguous. The CDR3 sequence is 14 residues long. Trimming cost V 5 bases and J 0 bases, with 10 bases left between them. The germline CDR1 and CDR2 sequences are GTSNPN and SVGIG (reference sequence). The CDR3 sequence is CAWFYTSNTGELFF. CDR3 sequence (DNA): TGTGCCTGGTTTTACACTTCGAACACCGGGGAGCTGTTTTTT.

In its sample, this clonotype was seen many times. The rearrangement uses TRBV28 and TRBJ2-5, with D perhaps assigned TRBD1 or TRBD2 (6 bases each). The CDR3 extends over 14 amino acids. Between the trimmed V and J ends, which lost 2 bases and 5 bases, there was a span of 12 bases. From germline, CDR1 is MDHEN and CDR2 SYDVKM. CDR3 sequence (DNA): TGTGCCAGCAGTTTAGGGGGCGCGGGGGAGACCCAGTACTTC. This sequence encodes CASSLGGAGETQYF.

The genes are TRBV7-3 and TRBJ2-1; D uncertain. The CDR3 runs 13 residues. Trimming left V 5 bases short and J 5 bases short, with 10 bases between. Germline CDR1 is SGHTA and CDR2 is FQGTGA. As DNA, the CDR3 is TGTGCCAGCAGCCAATTAGGGAACAATGAGCAGTTCTTC. Amino acids: CASSQLGNNEQFF.

The sample holds many counts of this clonotype. This chain links TRBV7-8 with TRBJ2-5; 7 bases fit TRBD2. The germline V gene has CDR1 SGHVS and CDR2 FQNEAQ. The CDR3 totals 12 residues. V shed 4 bases, J shed 5 bases, and the junction held 1 base outside the gene matches. CDR3 sequence: CASSSSGETQYF. CDR3 nucleotide sequence: TGTGCCAGCAGCTCTAGCGGTGAGACCCAGTACTTC.

This clonotype has a count of ten or more. This chain uses TRBV28 with TRBJ2-7, with D possibly being TRBD2 (6 bases). Trimming stripped 6 bases from V and 0 bases from J, with 12 bases between. Germline V CDR1 and CDR2: MDHEN, SYDVKM. The CDR3 covers 14 residues. CDR3 DNA sequence: TGTGCCAGCAGGAGGTGGGAGGCCTCCTACGAGCAGTACTTC. Protein: CASRRWEASYEQYF.

This clonotype was found many times. The chain has TRBV18 and TRBJ2-7, with TRBD2 matching 7 bases. There are 15 residues in the CDR3. Looked up from germline, CDR1 is KGHSH and CDR2 is LQKENI. Unmatched junction bases numbered 8, after V lost 3 bases and J lost 3 bases. The CDR3 bases are TGTGCCAGCTCACCTCGGGAGCTAGCGGACTACGAGCAGTACTTC. This sequence encodes CASSPRELADYEQYF. Using reference TRBV18 and TRBJ2-7 for the parts outside the CDR3, the full variable domain is NAGVMQNPRHLVRRRGQEARLRCSPMKGHSHVYWYRQLPEEGLKFMVYLQKENIIDESGMPKERFSAEFPKEGPSILRIQQVVRGDSAAYFCASSPRELADYEQYFGPGTRLTVT.